This T cell receptor (beta chain) came from a study of Graves' ophthalmopathy and Graves' hyperthyroidism. Study-wide background: Blood was drawn at initial diagnosis, before any treatment.

Study-wide results and caveats: Most expanded clonotypes from thyroid (those above 0.001 frequency) were also found in blood.

In its sample, this clonotype was seen many times. As yet, its antigen is unknown. Uncontrolled infections, pregnancy, lactation or other autoimmune diseases led to patient exclusion. Orbital computed tomography, thyroid ultrasound, TRAb, serum thyroxine and clinical symptoms formed the basis of diagnosis. TCR beta CDR3 regions were amplified from RNA transcripts. The workflow started with a first-round RT-PCR run with HTBI primers and then moved on to a second-round multiplex PCR. Via MiXCR, TCRdb re-called the multiplex PCR reads, giving one row per CDR3 protein. The table lists under 350,000 distinct CDR3 sequences, about a sixth of them singletons, with roughly an eighth in the top ten. CDR3 length equals 14 residues. V lost 2 bases and J 4 bases, leaving 11 bases between the germline ends. Germline V lookup: CDR1 MNHEY, CDR2 SMNVEV (reference sequence).

The source of this sequence is an adult man with Graves' ophthalmopathy. This chain links TRBV27 with TRBJ1-1; D is ambiguous. The sequenced material came from peripheral blood. The DNA for the CDR3 is TGTGCCAGCAGTTTAACCTTACTCGGCACTGAAGCTTTCTTT. Its protein is CASSLTLLGTEAFF.